A single sample is the source of the 9 T cell receptor beta chains below, sequenced in a study of Graves' ophthalmopathy and Graves' hyperthyroidism. Researchers took RNA transcripts and amplified TCR beta CDR3 regions from them. Second-round multiplex PCR came after first-round RT-PCR with HTBI primers. MiXCR, run by TCRdb on the multiplex PCR reads, gives a single entry per CDR3 protein. In the table there are a few hundred thousand distinct CDR3 sequences, 35% to 45% of which are singletons. Specimen: peripheral blood or thyroid tissue (not recorded which). The receptor set was obtained from an adult man with Graves' hyperthyroidism.

Ten or more counts support this clonotype. The chain joins TRBV7-9 to TRBJ1-5; D remains unclear. This CDR3 region has 15 residues. Looked up from germline, CDR1 is SEHNR and CDR2 is FQNEAQ (reference sequence). Trimming cost V 1 base and J 1 base, with 8 bases left between them. The CDR3 DNA follows: TGTGCCAGCAGCTTAGAGGGTCGGAGCAATCAGCCCCAGCATTTT. This translates into CASSLEGRSNQPQHF.

A few counts support this clonotype. The J gene is TRBJ2-2, the V gene TRBV7-9; 7 nucleotides line up with TRBD1. Per the germline V gene, CDR1 is SEHNR and CDR2 is FQNEAQ (reference sequence). With V trimmed by 5 bases and J by 4 bases, 10 bases remained unmatched. The CDR3 covers 16 residues. CDR3 in DNA: TGTGCCAGCAGCCAAGATGTAGGACAGGCCACCGGGGAGCTGTTTTTT. Encoded protein: CASSQDVGQATGELFF.

V usage is TRBV6-1 and J usage is TRBJ1-1; D unresolved. Looked up from germline, CDR1 is MNHNS and CDR2 is SASEGT. The CDR3 runs 15 residues. With 5 bases removed from V and 2 bases from J, the gap between germline ends came to 15 bases. This CDR3 reads CASSPSHSGNTEAFF. CDR3 DNA sequence: TGTGCCAGCAGTCCGTCCCACTCTGGAAACACTGAAGCTTTCTTT.

The chain combines TRBV29-1 with TRBJ1-2; D unclear. Trimming left V 4 bases short and J 8 bases short, with 17 bases between. The CDR3 covers 13 residues. The germline V gene has CDR1 SQVTM and CDR2 ANQGSEA. The CDR3 sequence is CSVGTSGPGGYTF. CDR3 bases: TGCAGCGTTGGGACTAGCGGGCCTGGGGGCTACACCTTC.

This chain uses TRBV12-3 or TRBV12-4 with TRBJ1-3; D is possibly TRBD1 (6 bases). This CDR3 has 14 amino acids. V lost 7 bases to trimming and J lost 6 bases, with 16 bases between them. The CDR3 bases are TGTGCCAGCACCCTCAGTACAGGGCAAAACACCATATATTTT. Translating gives CASTLSTGQNTIYF.

This clonotype was recorded at least ten times. V is TRBV29-1 and J is TRBJ1-1, with 7 bases fitting TRBD1. The J segment lost 4 bases and the V segment lost 7 bases, leaving 6 bases of the junction unmatched. The CDR3 runs 12 residues. Germline loops: CDR1 SQVTM, CDR2 ANQGSEA. The CDR3 coding sequence is TGCAGCGGGGGGAGGGGGCTCACTGAAGCTTTCTTT. Translated, it gives CSGGRGLTEAFF.

At least ten counts were recorded for this clonotype. The V call is TRBV12-3 or TRBV12-4, the J call TRBJ1-4; the D gene is possibly TRBD1 (6 bases). The CDR3 sequence is 14 residues long. The ends were cut back, 5 bases at V and 5 bases at J, with 12 bases in the middle. The CDR3 loop reads CASSRQALNEKLFF. The CDR3 region has the DNA TGTGCCAGCAGTAGACAGGCATTAAATGAAAAACTGTTTTTT.

This clonotype was seen many times. The J gene is TRBJ1-3, the V gene TRBV4-1; 8 bases are shared with TRBD1. The CDR3 has 15 amino acids. Trimming removed 4 bases from V and 0 bases from J; junction bases left unmatched: 2. CDR1 MGHRA and CDR2 YSYEKL come from the germline V gene. CDR3 DNA sequence: TGCGCCAGCAGCCGTGGGACAGGCTCTGGAAACACCATATATTTT. It is translated as CASSRGTGSGNTIYF.

This clonotype was observed many times. The chain uses TRBV19 and TRBJ2-7, with 12 bases that match TRBD2. This CDR3 contains 17 residues. Per the germline V gene, CDR1 is LNHDA and CDR2 is SQIVND (reference sequence). The V segment lost 4 bases and the J segment 3 bases; nucleotides outside the gene matches: 10. The CDR3 nucleotides are TGTGCCAGTAGTAGACGACTAGCGGGAGCTCCGCGCTACGAGCAGTACTTC. Encoded protein: CASSRRLAGAPRYEQYF. Variable domain in full (rest from reference TRBV19 and TRBJ2-7): DGGITQSPKYLFRKEGQNVTLSCEQNLNHDAMYWYRQDPGQGLRLIYYSQIVNDFQKGDIAEGYSVSREKKESFPLTVTSAQKNPTAFYLCASSRRLAGAPRYEQYFGPGTRLTVT.